This T cell receptor beta chain was observed in a study of blood T cell repertoires in COVID-19. Study overall: COVID-19 samples collected from the United States, Italy and Spain covered acute and convalescent phases. T cells, B-cell-depleted T cells, or PBMCs provided the cDNA or gDNA that served as material.

Clones were sequenced by immunoSEQ multiplex PCR, and TCRdb holds only the in-frame ones, with some missing. The sample includes 150,000 to 200,000 clones, approximately 95% of them seen just once. V shed 6 bases, J shed 12 bases, and the junction held 8 bases outside the gene matches. CDR1 MNHNY and CDR2 SVGAGI come from the germline V gene (reference sequence). This CDR3 region has 14 residues. V is TRBV6-6 and J is TRBJ2-1; 13 bases map to TRBD2. This clonotype originated in a woman aged 45-65 years with acute or convalescent COVID-19. Sequenced input: peripheral blood. The CDR3, as DNA: TGTGCCAGCAGCGTAAGACTAGCGGGAGGAGGGCAGTTCTTC. This codes for CASSVRLAGGGQFF.